This TCR beta chain appears in the sequencing data of a study of type 1 and type 2 diabetes patients. Whole-study context: The cohort mixed type 1 diabetes, type 2 diabetes and nondiabetic donors.

This CDR3 is 17 amino acids long. The V end was cut by 9 bases, the J end by 0 bases, with 21 bases between. The germline gives CDR1 LNHDA, CDR2 SQIVND (reference sequence). PCR was run on genomic DNA. Amplification of the beta chain CDR3 used 30 forward and 13 reverse multiplex primers. TCRdb ran MiXCR on the multiplex PCR reads and lists one entry per CDR3 protein. The sample lists 250,000 to 300,000 distinct CDR3 sequences, roughly 44% occurring once. Donors had no other autoimmune disease or infection in four weeks. Each participant gave around 10 milliliters of peripheral blood. The source is a man aged 18 to 29 with type 2 diabetes. The rearrangement links TRBV19 to TRBJ1-5; possibly TRBD1 for D (5 bases). The sample comprised peripheral blood mononuclear cells (PBMCs). CDR3 DNA: TGTGCCAGCCGCGGGGGGGATAGGAACTATAGCAATCAGCCCCAGCATTTT. Translation: CASRGGDRNYSNQPQHF.